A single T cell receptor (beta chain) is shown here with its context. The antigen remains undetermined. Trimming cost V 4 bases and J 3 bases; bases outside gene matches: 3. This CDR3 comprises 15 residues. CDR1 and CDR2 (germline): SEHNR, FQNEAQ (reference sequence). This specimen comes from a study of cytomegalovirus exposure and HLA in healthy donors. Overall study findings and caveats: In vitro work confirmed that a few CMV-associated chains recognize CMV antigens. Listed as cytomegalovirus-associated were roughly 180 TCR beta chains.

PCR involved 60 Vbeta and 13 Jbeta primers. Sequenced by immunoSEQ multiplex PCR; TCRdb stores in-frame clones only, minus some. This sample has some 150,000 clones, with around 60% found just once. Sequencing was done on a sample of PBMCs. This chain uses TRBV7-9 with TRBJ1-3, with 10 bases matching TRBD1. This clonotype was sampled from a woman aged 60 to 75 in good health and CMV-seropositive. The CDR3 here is CASSSGQGIGNTIYF. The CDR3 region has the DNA TGTGCCAGCAGCTCGGGACAGGGGATTGGAAACACCATATATTTT.